This T cell receptor beta chain originates from a study of cytomegalovirus exposure and HLA in healthy donors. General observations from the study: TCR beta chains numbering some 150 were designated cytomegalovirus-associated. In an earlier analysis, most TCR beta V segments were productive about 87% or about 30% of the time.

The PCR made use of 60 Vbeta and 13 Jbeta primers. Sequencing was performed with immunoSEQ multiplex PCR; in TCRdb, only in-frame clones are kept and a portion is missing. The sample holds roughly 200,000 clones; roughly 80% are singletons and the top ten take 2.9%. With 4 bases removed from V and 3 bases from J, the gap between germline ends came to 13 bases. The CDR3 totals 14 residues. The V gene's germline CDR1 is MNHEY and CDR2 SVGAGI. On this clone itself: Its specificity is unknown.

The rearrangement links TRBV6-5 to TRBJ2-7, with D unclear. This clonotype originated in a young man in good health and CMV-seronegative. The specimen sequenced was PBMCs. The CDR3 nucleotides are TGTGCCAGCAGTTCTTCTTCGGGTGGCTACGAGCAGTACTTC. This codes for CASSSSSGGYEQYF.